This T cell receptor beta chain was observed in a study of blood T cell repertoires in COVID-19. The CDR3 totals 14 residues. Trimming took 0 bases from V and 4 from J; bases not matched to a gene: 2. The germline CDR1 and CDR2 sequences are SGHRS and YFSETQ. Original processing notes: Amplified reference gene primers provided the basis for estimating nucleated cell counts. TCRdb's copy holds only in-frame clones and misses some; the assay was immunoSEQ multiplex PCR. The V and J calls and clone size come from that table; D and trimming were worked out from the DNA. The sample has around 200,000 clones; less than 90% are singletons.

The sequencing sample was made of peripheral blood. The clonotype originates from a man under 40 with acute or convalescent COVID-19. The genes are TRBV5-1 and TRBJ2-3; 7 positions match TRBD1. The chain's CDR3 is CASSLEGASDTQYF. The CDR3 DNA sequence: TGCGCCAGCAGCTTGGAGGGGGCTTCAGATACGCAGTATTTT.